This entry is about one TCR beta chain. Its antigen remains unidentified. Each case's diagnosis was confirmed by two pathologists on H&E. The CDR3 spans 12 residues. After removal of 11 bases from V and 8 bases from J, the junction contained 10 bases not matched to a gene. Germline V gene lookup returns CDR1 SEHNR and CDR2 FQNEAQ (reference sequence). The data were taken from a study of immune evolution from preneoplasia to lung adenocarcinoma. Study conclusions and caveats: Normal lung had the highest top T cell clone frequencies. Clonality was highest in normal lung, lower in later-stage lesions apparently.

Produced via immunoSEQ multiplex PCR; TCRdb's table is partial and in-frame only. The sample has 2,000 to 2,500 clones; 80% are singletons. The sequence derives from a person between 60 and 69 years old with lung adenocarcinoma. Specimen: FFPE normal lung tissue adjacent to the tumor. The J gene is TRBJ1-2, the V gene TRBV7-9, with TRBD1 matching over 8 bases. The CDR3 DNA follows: TGTGCCGTCGACCAGGGGGCTCGGGGCTACACCTTC. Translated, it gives CAVDQGARGYTF.